This TCR beta chain emerged from a study of CD8+CD57+ T cells in acquired aplastic anemia. It was patients with CD8+CD57+ cell expansion by flow cytometry who were chosen for sequencing. Profiling that covered TCR beta VDJ and CDR3 relied on genomic DNA as its template. TCRdb re-derived calls from the reads in MiXCR, one entry per CDR3 protein. The sample holds about 180,000 distinct CDR3 sequences, roughly 48% seen once. The sample taken for sequencing was sorted CD4+, CD8+, or CD8+CD57+ T cells (not recorded which) from PBMCs. The TCR sequence derives from a human donor with aplastic anemia.

CDR3 in amino acids: CASSLGDRDTYEQYF. The CDR3 DNA sequence: TGTGCCAGCAGCTTGGGGGACAGGGACACCTACGAGCAGTACTTC. The chain employs TRBV7-9 and TRBJ2-7; 9 positions match TRBD1. Germline V gene data show CDR1 as SEHNR and CDR2 as FQNEAQ (reference sequence). CDR3 size: 15 residues. With 3 bases clipped from V and 2 bases from J, the junction kept 5 bases outside the gene matches.